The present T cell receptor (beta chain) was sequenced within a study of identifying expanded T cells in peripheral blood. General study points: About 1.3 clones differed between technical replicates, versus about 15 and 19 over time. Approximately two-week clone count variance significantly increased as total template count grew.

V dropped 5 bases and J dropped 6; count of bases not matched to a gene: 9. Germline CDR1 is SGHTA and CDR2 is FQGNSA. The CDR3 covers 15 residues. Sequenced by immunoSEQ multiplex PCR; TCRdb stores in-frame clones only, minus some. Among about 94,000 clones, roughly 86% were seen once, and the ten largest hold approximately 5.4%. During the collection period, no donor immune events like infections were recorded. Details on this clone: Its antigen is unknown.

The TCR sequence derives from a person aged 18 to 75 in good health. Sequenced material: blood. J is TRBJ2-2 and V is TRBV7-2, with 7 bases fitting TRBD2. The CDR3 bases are TGTGCCAGCAGCCCTATCCGCGGGAGTGCCGGGGAGCTGTTTTTT. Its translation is CASSPIRGSAGELFF.